The 8 T cell receptor beta chains presented below share a single source sample, sequenced in a study of blood T cell repertoires in COVID-19. TCRdb's copy holds only in-frame clones and misses some; the assay was immunoSEQ multiplex PCR. The sample has 170,000 or so clones, more than 85% seen once. The specimen was peripheral blood. The source is a man in his fifties or sixties with acute or convalescent COVID-19.

For the CDR3, the DNA is TGTGCCAGCAGTTCTCCGCCGGGAGGCACCGGGGAGCTGTTTTTT. Translating it yields CASSSPPGGTGELFF. The chain employs TRBV28 and TRBJ2-2; 7 bases map to TRBD2. Germline trimming cut 4 bases from V and 4 bases from J; bases unmatched to any gene: 6. Germline CDR1 reads MDHEN; CDR2 reads SYDVKM. The CDR3 has 15 residues.

The V call is TRBV5-5, the J call TRBJ2-7; 12 bases match TRBD1. CDR3 size: 18 residues. V shed 4 bases, J shed 5 bases, and the junction held 16 bases outside the gene matches. Germline CDR1 and CDR2: SGHKS and YYEKEE (reference sequence). CDR3 in DNA: TGTGCCAGCAGCAACCCGAAAAAACCGGGACAGGGGGCCCACGAGCAGTACGTC. It encodes CASSNPKKPGQGAHEQYV.

This chain connects TRBV24-1 to TRBJ2-1; D is possibly TRBD1 (6 bases). The V gene's germline CDR1 is KGHDR and CDR2 SFDVKD. The CDR3 consists of 14 residues. Trimming removed 0 bases from V and 7 bases from J, with 9 bases in between. The DNA for the CDR3 is TGTGCCACCAGTGATTTGAGGGACACAAATGAGCAGTTCTTC. Its protein is CATSDLRDTNEQFF.

J is TRBJ2-3 and V is TRBV10-3; 7 bases line up with TRBD2. In germline, CDR1 is ENHRY, CDR2 SYGVKD. V dropped 7 bases and J dropped 2; count of bases not matched to a gene: 9. CDR3 length equals 15 residues. The CDR3 DNA follows: TGTGCCATCACGGCGGGCGGGAGAGCCACAGATACGCAGTATTTT. It is translated as CAITAGGRATDTQYF.

The chain combines TRBV10-3 with TRBJ2-7, with 8 nucleotides matching TRBD1. Per germline, CDR1 ENHRY and CDR2 SYGVKD. The CDR3 is 15 residues long. V shed 6 bases and J 4 bases; nucleotides not matched to a gene: 11. Here the CDR3 reads CAIRPVTGGPYEQYF. The CDR3 DNA reads as TGTGCCATCAGACCGGTCACAGGGGGACCTTACGAGCAGTACTTC.

V usage is TRBV6-5 and J usage is TRBJ1-3, with 7 bases aligning to TRBD1. CDR1 is MNHEY, CDR2 SVGAGI, per germline. This CDR3 has 15 amino acids. With 5 bases clipped from V and 2 bases from J, the junction kept 6 bases outside the gene matches. The DNA of the CDR3 is TGTGCCAGCAGTCACGACAGGGACCCTGGAAACACCATATATTTT. Residues: CASSHDRDPGNTIYF.

The rearrangement uses TRBV6-5 and TRBJ1-2, with TRBD1 identical over 7 bases. The CDR3 has 15 amino acids. V lost 7 bases, J lost 3 bases, and 11 bases stayed unmatched. The germline gives CDR1 MNHEY, CDR2 SVGAGI. The CDR3 DNA reads as TGTGCCAGCAATCACAGGGCAGGGGGAGACTATGGCTACACCTTC. This codes for CASNHRAGGDYGYTF.

With regard to this clone: Other DNA sequences in this sample translate to the same CDR3. J is TRBJ1-1 and V is TRBV18; 10 bases map to TRBD1. CDR1 KGHSH and CDR2 LQKENI come from the germline V gene. This CDR3 is built from 15 residues. The trim removed 1 base at V and 3 bases at J, leaving 2 bases unmatched. The CDR3 region is CASSPRQGADTEAFF. Written as DNA, the CDR3 is TGTGCCAGCTCACCACGACAGGGGGCCGACACTGAAGCTTTCTTT.